The present entry profiles one T cell receptor (beta chain) with its context. As yet, its antigen is unknown. This record comes from a study of cytomegalovirus exposure and HLA in healthy donors. With 60 Vbeta and 13 Jbeta primers, the PCR was carried out. Assay: immunoSEQ multiplex PCR; the TCRdb copy retains only in-frame clones and omits some. The sample lists some 150,000 clones, 72% occurring once. Study outcomes and limitations: After further analysis at a later stage, some 15,000 TCR beta sequences were associated with HLA alleles at 0.05 false discovery rate.

The receptor was derived from a man over 45 in good health and CMV-seropositive. The sequenced material came from PBMCs.

CDR3 sequence (DNA): TGCGCCAGCAGCTTAAGACAGGGGGCTGGAGAGACCCAGTACTTC. Translating it yields CASSLRQGAGETQYF. The gene calls are TRBV5-1 and TRBJ2-5, with 10 positions matching TRBD1. The ends lost 2 bases at V and 4 bases at J; junction bases unmatched: 5. Per the germline V gene, CDR1 is SGHRS and CDR2 is YFSETQ. The CDR3 is 15 amino acids. The variable domain in full, with the rest retrieved from reference TRBV5-1 and TRBJ2-5, is KAGVTQTPRYLIKTRGQQVTLSCSPISGHRSVSWYQQTPGQGLQFLFEYFSETQRNKGNFPGRFSGRQFSNSRSEMNVSTLELGDSALYLCASSLRQGAGETQYFGPGTRLLVL.